Detailed here is one TCR beta chain. Trimming shortened V by 7 bases and J by 0 bases, and 9 bases separated the two germline ends. CDR1 is LGHNA, CDR2 YSLEER, per germline. The length of the CDR3 is 13 residues. The data belong to a study of shared clonotypes between healthy human individuals. Running of the assay took place at deep level. Using immunoSEQ multiplex PCR, the repertoire was profiled, and TCRdb retains in-frame clones only, with some absent. The sample consists of approximately 460,000 clones, 77% of them appearing once. The receptor comes from a woman between 40 and 55 years old in good health. Some clones in this sample may be carry-over from other donors' samples. Sequenced input: PBMCs. This sequence joins TRBV4-3 and TRBJ1-1; tentative D call: TRBD1 (6 bases). CDR3 coding DNA: TGCGCCAGCACTAGACAGGTGAACACTGAAGCTTTCTTT. Encoded protein: CASTRQVNTEAFF.